This T cell receptor beta chain was obtained from a study of T-cell memory formation after mild COVID-19. Study as a whole: TCR clusters were mostly confined to one donor each. General study points: Pre-infection memory held some responding clones, suggesting pre-existing cross-reactive T cells responded. For second-wave clones that peaked at day 37, SARS-CoV-2 specificity went unverified.

This clonotype occurred a few times. Its specificity is unknown. TCR alpha and TCR beta cDNA libraries with sample barcodes and UMIs came from 5'RACE using constant-segment primers. TCRdb called the 5' RACE reads again in MiXCR, with one record for every CDR3 protein. The profile shows roughly 190,000 distinct CDR3 sequences, roughly 30% of them singletons. Germline V gene sequence: CDR1 MNHEY, CDR2 SMNVEV (reference sequence). The CDR3 totals 13 residues. V lost 3 bases and J lost 4, with 8 bases in between. The sample consisted of PBMCs or a T cell subset sorted from them (not recorded which). The TCR comes from an adult woman who had mild COVID-19 (a few samples of this study predate the infection). Cell type and time point are not known. The rearrangement uses TRBV27 and TRBJ2-3; no clear D. This CDR3 reads CASSLTRADTQYF. The CDR3 region has the DNA TGTGCCAGCAGTTTGACCCGCGCAGATACGCAGTATTTT.